Sequencing of this TCR beta chain was carried out in a study of blood T cell repertoires in COVID-19. This clone came up once. This CDR3 has 15 residues. V shed 0 bases and J 4 bases; nucleotides not matched to a gene: 6. Germline V gene lookup returns CDR1 SGHNT and CDR2 YYREEE (reference sequence). Some clones are missing from TCRdb's copy, which holds only in-frame ones; the method was immunoSEQ multiplex PCR. This table holds around 45,000 clones, approximately 86% found once. The chain employs TRBV5-4 and TRBJ2-5, with TRBD2 matching 7 bases. The sequence came from a man aged 55 to 69 with active or convalescent COVID-19. Material for sequencing was peripheral blood. This CDR3 reads CASSLEKTSRETQYF. DNA for the CDR3: TGTGCCAGCAGCTTGGAGAAGACTAGCCGAGAGACCCAGTACTTC.